What follows are 20 T cell receptor beta chains derived from one specimen sequenced in a study of blood T cell repertoires in COVID-19. Some clones are missing from TCRdb's copy, which holds only in-frame ones; the method was immunoSEQ multiplex PCR. In the table there are about 93,000 clones, 85% to 90% of which are singletons. Sequenced input: peripheral blood. These receptors were taken from a human donor with active COVID-19. The donor label of this sample is uncertain.

This clone was counted once. The chain combines TRBV5-4 with TRBJ2-5, with 10 positions matching TRBD2. V was clipped by 0 bases and J by 2 bases; unmatched bases: 10. CDR3 length: 18 amino acids. Germline V CDR1 and CDR2: SGHNT, YYREEE (reference sequence). The CDR3 region is CASSLGLGQRGGQETQYF. The CDR3 DNA reads TGTGCCAGCAGCTTGGGGTTGGGACAGCGGGGGGGACAAGAGACCCAGTACTTC. Variable domain in full (rest from reference TRBV5-4 and TRBJ2-5): ETGVTQSPTHLIKTRGQQVTLRCSSQSGHNTVSWYQQALGQGPQFIFQYYREEENGRGNFPPRFSGLQFPNYSSELNVNALELDDSALYLCASSLGLGQRGGQETQYFGPGTRLLVL.

The chain has TRBV5-4 and TRBJ2-3, with 9 bases fitting TRBD2. CDR1 is SGHNT, CDR2 YYREEE, per germline (reference sequence). The CDR3 sequence is 17 residues long. V trimming: 3 bases; J trimming: 1 base; junction bases outside the gene matches: 9. CDR3 region: CASSSASGAAGTDTQYF. CDR3 DNA sequence: TGTGCCAGCAGCTCCGCTAGCGGGGCGGCGGGCACAGATACGCAGTATTTT.

As regards this clone: One end of the junction varies from germline; a read error may be responsible. V gene TRBV7-7 combines with J gene TRBJ2-5; D might be TRBD2 (6 bases). This CDR3 comprises 14 residues. CDR1 SSHAT and CDR2 FNYEAQ come from the germline V gene (reference sequence). The CDR3 bases are TGTGCTAGCAGCTTAGCTGGGGAGGATGAGACCCAGTACTTC. Protein: CASSLAGEDETQYF.

The chain employs TRBV2 and TRBJ1-1; TRBD1 aligns across 9 bases. CDR1 and CDR2 (germline): SNHLY, FYNNEI. V lost 10 bases, J lost 0 bases, and 6 bases stayed unmatched. This CDR3 region has 14 residues. The DNA of the CDR3 is TGTGCCAACTCACAGGGGGCGTTGAACACTGAAGCTTTCTTT. It specifies CANSQGALNTEAFF.

The CDR3, as DNA: TGTGCCAGCTCGCAGGACAGATCCTACGAGCAGTACTTC. Translated: CASSQDRSYEQYF. This chain links TRBV18 with TRBJ2-7; D may be TRBD1 (6 bases). The CDR3 sequence is 13 residues long. Between the trimmed V and J ends, which lost 6 bases and 1 base, there was a span of 10 bases. The germline V gene has CDR1 KGHSH and CDR2 LQKENI.

V gene TRBV5-6 combines with J gene TRBJ2-5; TRBD2 matches at 11 bases. CDR1 and CDR2 (germline): SGHDT, YYEEEE. Trimming cost V 1 base and J 1 base; bases outside gene matches: 12. This CDR3 region has 19 residues. CDR3 sequence (DNA): TGTGCCAGCAGCTTGCGGGGGACTAGCGGATCCCGCGCCCAAGAGACCCAGTACTTC. Translating gives CASSLRGTSGSRAQETQYF.

The chain recombines TRBV19 with TRBJ1-6; a weak D match, TRBD1 (6 bases). With 3 bases removed from V and 5 bases from J, the gap between germline ends came to 11 bases. CDR3 size: 15 residues. The germline gives CDR1 LNHDA, CDR2 SQIVND (reference sequence). CDR3 sequence (DNA): TGTGCCAGTAGTATTCGGACAGAAGATAATTCACCCCTCCACTTT. This encodes CASSIRTEDNSPLHF.

This sequence joins TRBV7-9 and TRBJ2-1; 9 bases match TRBD1. The CDR3 extends over 17 amino acids. The V segment lost 4 bases and the J segment 6 bases; nucleotides outside the gene matches: 13. Germline CDR1 and CDR2: SEHNR and FQNEAQ (reference sequence). Here the CDR3 DNA reads TGTGCCAGCAGCTATCCCGGGACAGGGTTGACAGGCAATGAGCAGTTCTTC. Translated, it gives CASSYPGTGLTGNEQFF.

The gene calls are TRBV12-3 or TRBV12-4 and TRBJ1-2; D remains ambiguous. Trimming removed 6 bases from V and 7 bases from J, with 9 bases in between. This CDR3 spans 11 amino acids. The DNA of the CDR3 is TGTGCCAGCAGCTCCTATCCTGGCTACACCTTC. Its protein is CASSSYPGYTF.

The chain uses TRBV2 and TRBJ1-1, with a weak D call TRBD1 (6 bases). Germline lookup yields CDR1 SNHLY and CDR2 FYNNEI. V lost 4 bases and J 1 base, leaving 13 bases between the germline ends. The CDR3 is made up of 15 amino acids. CDR3 amino acids: CASSGPLGANTEAFF. In DNA form, the CDR3 reads TGTGCCAGCAGTGGCCCCTTGGGGGCGAACACTGAAGCTTTCTTT. The complete variable domain, with remaining parts taken from reference TRBV2 and TRBJ1-1, reads EPEVTQTPSHQVTQMGQEVILRCVPISNHLYFYWYRQILGQKVEFLVSFYNNEISEKSEIFDDQFSVERPDGSNFTLKIRSTKLEDSAMYFCASSGPLGANTEAFFGQGTRLTVV.

The chain joins TRBV5-6 to TRBJ1-6; D perhaps matches TRBD1 (5 bases). The CDR3 is 17 residues long. The germline V gene encodes CDR1 SGHDT and CDR2 YYEEEE. The V and J ends lost 1 base and 7 bases respectively, with 18 bases between them. Written as DNA, the CDR3 is TGTGCCAGCAGCTTGAATGCCGGGACTGTTTTAAATTCACCCCTCCACTTT. Translated, it gives CASSLNAGTVLNSPLHF.

In DNA, the CDR3 is TGTGCCAGTAGTATTACAGGGTTTGACTATGGCTACACCTTC. The encoded protein is CASSITGFDYGYTF. The J gene is TRBJ1-2, the V gene TRBV19, with D possibly being TRBD1 (6 bases). In germline, CDR1 is LNHDA, CDR2 SQIVND (reference sequence). This CDR3 has 14 amino acids. V was trimmed by 3 bases and J by 3 bases, leaving 11 bases between them.

Worth noting for this clone: Its ends do not fully match the called genes, so a read error is possible. The chain has TRBV7-9 and TRBJ2-5; 7 bases fit TRBD1. Germline CDR1 reads SEHNR; CDR2 reads FQNEAQ (reference sequence). The CDR3 has 15 residues. CDR3 DNA sequence: TGTGCCAGCACCTTAATCCGGGACAGTGAAGAGACCCAGTACTTC. It specifies CASTLIRDSEETQYF. The whole variable domain, remainder taken from reference TRBV7-9 and TRBJ2-5, is DTGVSQNPRHKITKRGQNVTFRCDPISEHNRLYWYRQTLGQGPEFLTYFQNEAQLEKSRLLSDRFSAERPKGSFSTLEIQRTEQGDSAMYLCASTLIRDSEETQYFGPGTRLLVL.

The chain carries TRBV6-2 or TRBV6-3 and TRBJ1-3; D is perhaps TRBD1 (5 bases). CDR3 length: 16 amino acids. The germline V gene encodes CDR1 MNHEY and CDR2 SVGEGT. V lost 4 bases, J lost 3 bases, and 16 bases lay in between. CDR3 sequence (DNA): TGTGCCAGCAGTTTGGGCCCGGGGGTAAGTGGAAACACCATATATTTT. Amino acid sequence: CASSLGPGVSGNTIYF.

The chain recombines TRBV6-5 with TRBJ1-2, with 7 bases that match TRBD1. This CDR3 region has 14 residues. V lost 2 bases, J lost 2 bases, and 2 bases stayed unmatched. Germline CDR1 reads MNHEY; CDR2 reads SVGAGI. The CDR3 nucleotides read TGTGCCAGCAGTTACGGGGGACAGAACTATGGCTACACCTTC. Protein sequence: CASSYGGQNYGYTF.

A few counts support this clone. V and J are TRBV18 and TRBJ1-5, with D perhaps TRBD1 (5 bases). With 4 bases removed from V and 5 bases from J, the gap between germline ends came to 9 bases. Germline assignment: CDR1 KGHSH and CDR2 LQKENI. CDR3 size: 13 residues. The CDR3 DNA reads as TGTGCCAGCTCACTTCTCAGGGATCAGCCCCAGCATTTT. This gives the protein CASSLLRDQPQHF. Full variable domain (outside the CDR3, taken from reference TRBV18 and TRBJ1-5): NAGVMQNPRHLVRRRGQEARLRCSPMKGHSHVYWYRQLPEEGLKFMVYLQKENIIDESGMPKERFSAEFPKEGPSILRIQQVVRGDSAAYFCASSLLRDQPQHFGDGTRLSIL.

V is TRBV4-3 and J is TRBJ2-7; the match to TRBD1 covers 11 bases. The CDR3 has 14 residues. The germline V gene encodes CDR1 LGHNA and CDR2 YSLEER. Trimming at V came to 4 bases and at J to 5 bases, leaving 4 bases not matched to a gene. This CDR3 is CASSPGQGADEQYF. The CDR3, as DNA: TGCGCCAGCAGCCCAGGACAGGGGGCCGACGAGCAGTACTTC.

The genes are TRBV6-5 and TRBJ2-3; no definite D call. The V gene lost 3 bases and the J gene lost 8 bases, with 6 bases spanning the gap. This CDR3 comprises 11 residues. Per the germline V gene, CDR1 is MNHEY and CDR2 is SVGAGI. The CDR3 protein is CASSYVGTQYF. The CDR3 nucleotides read TGTGCCAGCAGTTATGTCGGTACGCAGTATTTT.

The chain employs TRBV11-3 and TRBJ1-1, with D perhaps TRBD1 (6 bases). CDR1 is SGHNT, CDR2 YENEEA, per germline. V lost 1 base and J 5 bases, leaving 11 bases between the germline ends. The CDR3 is 14 amino acids. CDR3 nucleotide sequence: TGTGCCAGCAGCTTAGGGCAGGGGTCAACTGAAGCTTTCTTT. This encodes CASSLGQGSTEAFF.

This clone was counted a few times. The V call is TRBV30, the J call TRBJ2-7; D perhaps matches TRBD1 (6 bases). CDR1 is GTSNPN and CDR2 is SVGIG in the germline V gene (reference sequence). This CDR3 has 14 amino acids. V was clipped by 0 bases and J by 4 bases, with 13 bases between them. The CDR3 DNA reads as TGTGCCTGGAGTGTTCTTCAGGGGACGTACGAGCAGTACTTC. Protein sequence: CAWSVLQGTYEQYF.